The rows below give T cell receptor beta chains drawn from one sample of a study of blood T cell repertoires in COVID-19. The protocol was immunoSEQ multiplex PCR, while the TCRdb copy is restricted to in-frame clones and leaves out a portion. The sample includes 110,000 or so clones, roughly four fifths of them seen just once. The specimen was peripheral blood. These receptors all stem from a human donor in a cohort sampled during active COVID-19. CDR3s include the opening cysteine and the closing phenylalanine or tryptophan. The D gene is left open where the match is weak. Where a row states a size, it is once, few, many or the class of an expanded clone; other rows omit it.

V,size,length,J,D,DNA,CDR3
TRBV7-9,.,13,TRBJ1-1,.,TGTGCCAGCAGCCCCCCCAGGGTGGCTGAAGCTTTCTTT,CASSPPRVAEAFF
TRBV7-6,.,16,TRBJ2-1,TRBD1,TGTGCCAGCAGCGGACCGGGACAGGGGGCTCACAATGAGCAGTTCTTC,CASSGPGQGAHNEQFF
TRBV5-8,.,16,TRBJ2-7,TRBD2,TGTGCCAGCAGCATCCGACTAGCGGGGGACACCTACGAGCAGTACTTC,CASSIRLAGDTYEQYF
TRBV6-2/TRBV6-3,few,15,TRBJ2-5,TRBD2,TGTGCCAGCAGTTACCTAGCGGAAAACCAAGAGACCCAGTACTTC,CASSYLAENQETQYF
TRBV4-1,few,14,TRBJ2-7,.,TGCGCCAGCAGCCAAGTTGTCAATTCCTACGAGCAGTACTTC,CASSQVVNSYEQYF
TRBV3-1/TRBV3-2,.,18,TRBJ2-2,.,TGTGCCAGCAGCCAAGGATTTGGGACACCTACTCACACCGGGGAGCTGTTTTTT,CASSQGFGTPTHTGELFF
TRBV10-3,.,12,TRBJ2-7,.,TGTGCCATCAGTGGGGACATAGACGAGCAGTACTTC,CAISGDIDEQYF
TRBV30,once,16,TRBJ1-6,.,TGTGCCTGGAGCCGTAAGGACACGGGAGGCAATTCACCCCTCCACTTT,CAWSRKDTGGNSPLHF
TRBV30,.,14,TRBJ1-1,.,TGTGCCTGGAGGGGAGGGGGGATGAACACTGAAGCTTTCTTT,CAWRGGGMNTEAFF
TRBV19,.,17,TRBJ2-6,.,TGTGCCAGTAGTATCCTAGGGGTGACCAATGGGGCCAACGTCCTGACTTTC,CASSILGVTNGANVLTF
TRBV2,.,14,TRBJ1-5,.,TGTGCCAGCAGCCTCCAGGGGACAAATCAGCCCCAGCATTTT,CASSLQGTNQPQHF
TRBV7-2,.,16,TRBJ1-1,TRBD1,TGTGCCAGCAGCAGAACAGGGGGCGCAGTGAACACTGAAGCTTTCTTT,CASSRTGGAVNTEAFF
TRBV27,few,15,TRBJ2-7,.,TGTGCCAGCAGTTTAAAGCCAGGTAGCTCCTACGAGCAGTACTTC,CASSLKPGSSYEQYF
TRBV4-2,.,16,TRBJ1-1,.,TGTGCCAGCAGCCAACAGGGCGGGGGTTGGAACACTGAAGCTTTCTTT,CASSQQGGGWNTEAFF
TRBV9,once,15,TRBJ2-7,.,TGTGCCAGCAGCGTAGCGGCTAGCCCAACCTACGAGCAGTACTTC,CASSVAASPTYEQYF
TRBV7-9,.,13,TRBJ1-2,.,TGTGCCAGCAGCTTTTCAGGGTTCGGTGGCTACACCTTC,CASSFSGFGGYTF
TRBV2,.,13,TRBJ2-3,.,TGTGCCGGCCGACTTCGTAGCACAGATACGCAGTATTTT,CAGRLRSTDTQYF
TRBV5-1,once,15,TRBJ2-4,.,TGCGCCAGCAGCTTGGGCGAGGGAGTCAAAAACATTCAGTACTTC,CASSLGEGVKNIQYF
TRBV2,.,16,TRBJ2-7,TRBD1,TGTGCCAGCAGGTCCTACATGGGCAGGGGGTCGTACGAGCAGTACTTC,CASRSYMGRGSYEQYF
TRBV14,.,16,TRBJ1-1,TRBD1,TGTGCCAGCAGCCAAGTCGGCAGGGGGCTTTCAACTGAAGCTTTCTTT,CASSQVGRGLSTEAFF
TRBV6-5,once,13,TRBJ1-1,TRBD1,TGTGCCAGCACCTGGACAGGGAGGGTTGAAGCTTTCTTT,CASTWTGRVEAFF
TRBV16,.,15,TRBJ1-5,.,TGTGCCAGCAGCGGGAATAGGGGCGGCAATCAGCCCCAGCATTTT,CASSGNRGGNQPQHF
TRBV6-2/TRBV6-3,.,15,TRBJ1-5,TRBD1,TGTGCCAGCAGTACTGGACAGGGGGCTTTTCAGCCCCAGCATTTT,CASSTGQGAFQPQHF
TRBV9,.,15,TRBJ2-6,.,TGTGCCAGCAGCGAACAGAGTGCTGGGGCCAACGTCCTGACTTTC,CASSEQSAGANVLTF
TRBV7-2,.,14,TRBJ2-7,TRBD1,TGTGCCAGCAGCCCTTGGACAGGGGGCTACGAGCAGTACTTC,CASSPWTGGYEQYF
TRBV13,.,18,TRBJ2-6,.,TGTGCCAGCCCGAAACCCACCCAGGCTTCATCTGGGGCCAACGTCCTGACTTTC,CASPKPTQASSGANVLTF
TRBV11-2,.,15,TRBJ1-5,TRBD1,TGTGCCAGCAGCAGGGACAGGGGGCAATTTCAGCCCCAGCATTTT,CASSRDRGQFQPQHF
TRBV6-2/TRBV6-3,.,13,TRBJ2-7,.,TGTGCCAGCAGTCGTCAGGGTGCGCTCCAGCAGTACTTC,CASSRQGALQQYF
TRBV9,once,17,TRBJ2-7,.,TGTGCCAGCAGCGCCTCCACTAGTCCGGAGCGGTACAACGAGCAGTACTTC,CASSASTSPERYNEQYF
TRBV5-5,.,17,TRBJ2-6,.,TGTGCCAGCAGCTTGAGAGTGTCAGCGTCTGGGGCCAACGTCCTGACTTTC,CASSLRVSASGANVLTF
TRBV28,once,14,TRBJ2-1,TRBD2,TGTGCCAGCAGGACTAGCGGGAGACGCGATGAGCAGTTCTTC,CASRTSGRRDEQFF
TRBV6-5,.,15,TRBJ2-7,.,TGTGCCAGCAGCCCCACGGGAGCCCCATACTACGAGCAGTACTTC,CASSPTGAPYYEQYF
TRBV4-3,.,15,TRBJ2-7,TRBD2,TGCGCCAGCAGCCAGCAGACTAGCGGGATCTACGAGCAGTACTTC,CASSQQTSGIYEQYF
TRBV2,.,13,TRBJ1-6,.,TGTGCCAGCAGAGACAGGTTCAATTCACCCCTCCACTTT,CASRDRFNSPLHF
TRBV28,.,15,TRBJ2-2,TRBD2,TGTGCCAGCAGTCACAAGCGGGATCCCACCGGGGAGCTGTTTTTT,CASSHKRDPTGELFF
TRBV7-3,.,17,TRBJ2-7,.,TGTGCCAGCAGCCCAAGGGGAGGGACACCAGTCTCCTACGAGCAGTACTTC,CASSPRGGTPVSYEQYF
TRBV18,.,14,TRBJ2-7,.,TGTGCCAGCTCACCACCGAGGGACAACCACGAGCAGTACTTC,CASSPPRDNHEQYF
TRBV4-3,once,15,TRBJ1-4,TRBD1,TGCGCCAGCAGCTATAACAGGGGTACAAATGAAAAACTGTTTTTT,CASSYNRGTNEKLFF
TRBV27,large,15,TRBJ2-5,TRBD2,TGTGCCAGCAGTTTATCGCGGGGGGGCCGCCAGACCCAGTACTTC,CASSLSRGGRQTQYF
TRBV15,few,16,TRBJ1-4,.,TGTGCCACCAGCAGAGACGTTGGCAGGGCGTATGAAAAACTGTTTTTT,CATSRDVGRAYEKLFF
TRBV29-1,.,12,TRBJ1-2,.,TGCAGCGTTGAAGAATCGGACTATGGCTACACCTTC,CSVEESDYGYTF
TRBV18,.,19,TRBJ2-1,TRBD2,TGTGCCAGCTCACGACTGACAGGGGAGCGGACTAGCGGGTCTAATGAGCAGTTCTTC,CASSRLTGERTSGSNEQFF
TRBV19,.,15,TRBJ1-6,TRBD1,TGTGCCAGTAGTGCCCGGGACAGGAATAATTCACCCCTCCACTTT,CASSARDRNNSPLHF
TRBV19,.,16,TRBJ2-6,.,TGTGCCAGTAGTTCGCAAACAGGGTCTGGGGCCAACGTCCTGACTTTC,CASSSQTGSGANVLTF
TRBV28,.,13,TRBJ1-2,.,TGTGCCAGCAGTTTCCCCGGACAGCAGGGCTACACCTTC,CASSFPGQQGYTF
TRBV5-1,.,16,TRBJ2-6,TRBD1,TGCGCCAGCAGCAAAACACAGGGGACTGGGGCCAACGTCCTGACTTTC,CASSKTQGTGANVLTF
TRBV6-6,few,14,TRBJ1-1,.,TGTGCCAGCAGTTACACGGGTATGAACACTGAAGCTTTCTTT,CASSYTGMNTEAFF
TRBV2,.,14,TRBJ2-7,.,TGTGCCAGCAGTGGACAGCCCAGCTCCTACGAGCAGTACTTC,CASSGQPSSYEQYF